This T cell receptor (beta chain) was sequenced in a study of cytomegalovirus exposure and HLA in healthy donors. About the research overall: Genetic ancestry analysis placed approximately 79% of the 400 or so donors that were genotyped in the Caucasian-associated cluster. The study's findings and limits: The productive fraction for most TCR beta V segments was about 87% or about 30% in an earlier analysis.

PCR used 60 Vbeta primers and 13 Jbeta primers. TCRdb's table, derived via immunoSEQ multiplex PCR, lists solely in-frame clones and lacks some. The sample carries a few hundred thousand clones, roughly 85% recorded once. Regarding this clone: Its antigen is as yet unknown.

Germline values: CDR1 SGHAT, CDR2 FQNNGV. The CDR3 length is 14 residues. V gave up 1 base and J gave up 3 bases, with 8 bases separating them. The sequence was obtained from a man younger than 35 in good health and CMV-seronegative. V gene TRBV11-2 combines with J gene TRBJ2-3, with D possibly being TRBD1 (6 bases). Sequencing input: PBMCs. CDR3 nucleotide sequence: TGTGCCAGCAGCTTAGGACAGGCGACAGATACGCAGTATTTT. Residues: CASSLGQATDTQYF.